A single sample is the source of the 32 T cell receptor beta chains below, sequenced in a study of cytomegalovirus exposure and HLA in healthy donors. The PCR made use of 60 Vbeta and 13 Jbeta primers. Sequenced by immunoSEQ multiplex PCR; TCRdb stores in-frame clones only, minus some. The data hold some 150,000 clones, with around 84% observed a single time. The sequencing input was PBMCs. The receptors stem from a man aged 45-65 years in good health and CMV-seronegative.

This clone has just a few counts. The chain carries TRBV5-6 and TRBJ2-6, with D hard to call. V lost 5 bases and J lost 0, with 6 bases in between. Germline V gene sequence: CDR1 SGHDT, CDR2 YYEEEE. The CDR3 totals 14 residues. The CDR3 here is CASRARSGANVLTF. The CDR3 bases are TGTGCCAGCAGGGCCCGCTCTGGGGCCAACGTCCTGACTTTC. Based on the CDR3 plus reference TRBV5-6 and TRBJ2-6, the full variable domain is DAGVTQSPTHLIKTRGQQVTLRCSPKSGHDTVSWYQQALGQGPQFIFQYYEEEERQRGNFPDRFSGHQFPNYSSELNVNALLLGDSALYLCASRARSGANVLTFGAGSRLTVL.

V and J are TRBV9 and TRBJ2-6; 7 bases align to TRBD1. The length of the CDR3 is 20 residues. Germline CDR1 reads SGDLS; CDR2 reads YYNGEE. The J segment lost 1 base and the V segment lost 4 bases, leaving 17 bases of the junction unmatched. Written as DNA, the CDR3 is TGTGCCAGCAGCTTCCGAATACGACAGGGTTTCAAATCTGGGGCCAACGTCCTGACTTTC. It translates to CASSFRIRQGFKSGANVLTF.

The chain employs TRBV19 and TRBJ2-7; 10 positions match TRBD2. Germline V gene lookup returns CDR1 LNHDA and CDR2 SQIVND (reference sequence). With 4 bases clipped from V and 3 bases from J, the junction kept 6 bases outside the gene matches. This CDR3 comprises 15 residues. The CDR3 DNA reads TGTGCCAGTAGTACCTCTAGCGGGAGTAACTACGAGCAGTACTTC. Protein sequence: CASSTSSGSNYEQYF. The full variable domain, rest sourced from reference TRBV19 and TRBJ2-7, is DGGITQSPKYLFRKEGQNVTLSCEQNLNHDAMYWYRQDPGQGLRLIYYSQIVNDFQKGDIAEGYSVSREKKESFPLTVTSAQKNPTAFYLCASSTSSGSNYEQYFGPGTRLTVT.

The gene calls are TRBV27 and TRBJ2-1, with D tentatively TRBD2 (7 bases). Per the germline V gene, CDR1 is MNHEY and CDR2 is SMNVEV (reference sequence). Trimming shortened V by 3 bases and J by 6 bases, and 15 bases separated the two germline ends. The CDR3 runs to 15 residues. CDR3 DNA: TGTGCCAGCAGTTTTGGGAGGGGGGGCCTCAATGAGCAGTTCTTC. This translates into CASSFGRGGLNEQFF.

V and J are TRBV6-5 and TRBJ2-1; tentative D call: TRBD2 (7 bases). V was trimmed by 2 bases and J by 3 bases, leaving 14 bases between them. Germline CDR1 is MNHEY and CDR2 is SVGAGI. This CDR3 comprises 16 residues. The CDR3: CASSYGGAGLYNEQFF. The DNA for the CDR3 is TGTGCCAGCAGTTACGGGGGGGCCGGGCTCTACAATGAGCAGTTCTTC.

This clone has just a few counts. This rearrangement joins TRBV2 to TRBJ1-1; D is possibly TRBD1 (6 bases). Germline loops: CDR1 SNHLY, CDR2 FYNNEI. Trimming removed 6 bases from V and 6 bases from J, with 14 bases in between. The length of the CDR3 is 13 residues. This CDR3 is CASSLQGGAEAFF. CDR3 nucleotide sequence: TGTGCCAGCAGCTTACAGGGCGGCGCTGAAGCTTTCTTT.

The chain carries TRBV7-9 and TRBJ2-7; 10 positions agree with TRBD2. Germline CDR1 reads SEHNR; CDR2 reads FQNEAQ (reference sequence). V lost 3 bases, J lost 6 bases, and 5 bases stayed unmatched. The CDR3 runs to 14 residues. CDR3 region: CASSLLSGRAEQYF. Written as DNA, the CDR3 is TGTGCCAGCAGCTTGTTAAGCGGGAGGGCCGAGCAGTACTTC.

The chain uses TRBV4-1 and TRBJ1-2, with TRBD1 matching 8 bases. This CDR3 contains 15 residues. With 4 bases clipped from V and 7 bases from J, the junction kept 11 bases outside the gene matches. Germline CDR1 MGHRA, CDR2 YSYEKL. The chain's CDR3 is CASSREGQGGFGYTF. The CDR3, as DNA: TGCGCCAGCAGCCGTGAAGGACAGGGAGGCTTTGGCTACACCTTC.

This clone was seen just once. This rearrangement joins TRBV6-6 to TRBJ2-3, with TRBD1 as a possible D gene (6 bases). Trimming removed 6 bases from V and 4 bases from J, with 11 bases in between. In germline, CDR1 is MNHNY, CDR2 SVGAGI (reference sequence). The CDR3 totals 13 residues. CDR3 sequence (DNA): TGTGCCAGCAGGCCTGCAGGGGCAGATACGCAGTATTTT. Its protein is CASRPAGADTQYF.

The chain has TRBV19 and TRBJ1-6; 8 bases are shared with TRBD1. The CDR3 has 14 residues. J was trimmed by 9 bases and V by 5 bases; bases with no gene match: 6. CDR1 LNHDA and CDR2 SQIVND come from the germline V gene (reference sequence). DNA of the CDR3: TGTGCCAGTAGTGGACAGGGACAGAGTTCACCCCTCCACTTT. Amino acids: CASSGQGQSSPLHF.

A single count supports this clone. This chain's CDR3 is CASSSGEAGADTQYF. In DNA form, the CDR3 reads TGTGCCAGCAGCTCGGGGGAGGCGGGGGCAGATACGCAGTATTTT. The V call is TRBV7-3, the J call TRBJ2-3; 7 positions match TRBD2. This CDR3 comprises 15 residues. The V gene end was trimmed by 4 bases and the J gene end by 4 bases; junction bases not matched to a gene: 8. The germline V gene has CDR1 SGHTA and CDR2 FQGTGA.

A word on this clone: Other nucleotide sequences from this sample produce the same CDR3. This chain joins TRBV5-1 and TRBJ1-4; D uncertain. Germline lookup yields CDR1 SGHRS and CDR2 YFSETQ. The ends were cut back, 2 bases at V and 4 bases at J, with 6 bases in the middle. The CDR3 sequence is 13 residues long. This chain's CDR3 is CASSLNGNEKLFF. The CDR3 region has the DNA TGCGCCAGCAGCTTAAACGGTAATGAAAAACTGTTTTTT.

V usage is TRBV6-1 and J usage is TRBJ2-4; D is perhaps TRBD1 (6 bases). The V gene's germline CDR1 is MNHNS and CDR2 SASEGT. CDR3 length: 12 amino acids. V was cut by 1 base and J by 15 bases, with 13 bases left in between. The CDR3 DNA sequence: TGTGCCAGCAGTGAAGTCAGGGGAAGGGGGTACTTC. Residues: CASSEVRGRGYF.

The chain recombines TRBV19 with TRBJ1-5; 7 bases line up with TRBD1. The V gene end was trimmed by 4 bases and the J gene end by 3 bases; junction bases not matched to a gene: 9. The CDR3 length is 16 residues. Germline V lookup: CDR1 LNHDA, CDR2 SQIVND (reference sequence). DNA for the CDR3: TGTGCCAGTAGTAAACATCAAACAGGGGTCAATCAGCCCCAGCATTTT. Residues: CASSKHQTGVNQPQHF.

This clone was counted a single time. This rearrangement joins TRBV19 to TRBJ2-2; D may be TRBD2 (5 bases). CDR1 LNHDA and CDR2 SQIVND come from the germline V gene (reference sequence). The CDR3 has 17 amino acids. V was shortened by 2 bases and J by 0 bases, with 13 bases between the two germline ends. The CDR3 loop is CASSISMGSANTGELFF. Written as DNA, the CDR3 is TGTGCCAGTAGTATAAGTATGGGGAGCGCGAACACCGGGGAGCTGTTTTTT.

V is TRBV2 and J is TRBJ2-2, with D perhaps matching TRBD1 (6 bases). The V gene lost 4 bases and the J gene lost 1 base, with 7 bases spanning the gap. The CDR3 has 14 residues. The germline V gene has CDR1 SNHLY and CDR2 FYNNEI. CDR3 sequence (DNA): TGTGCCAGCAGTGGGACAGTGAACACCGGGGAGCTGTTTTTT. This encodes CASSGTVNTGELFF. Using reference TRBV2 and TRBJ2-2 for the parts outside the CDR3, the full variable domain is EPEVTQTPSHQVTQMGQEVILRCVPISNHLYFYWYRQILGQKVEFLVSFYNNEISEKSEIFDDQFSVERPDGSNFTLKIRSTKLEDSAMYFCASSGTVNTGELFFGEGSRLTVL.

The gene calls are TRBV5-6 and TRBJ2-5; D gene unclear. The germline V gene encodes CDR1 SGHDT and CDR2 YYEEEE. V shed 1 base and J shed 2 bases, with 15 bases lying between them. The CDR3 is made up of 16 amino acids. The CDR3: CASSLLSIGGQETQYF. As DNA, the CDR3 is TGTGCCAGCAGCTTGTTGTCTATTGGCGGACAAGAGACCCAGTACTTC.

This clone is a singleton in its sample. The V call is TRBV19, the J call TRBJ2-4; TRBD1 agrees at 10 bases. The J segment lost 0 bases and the V segment lost 1 base, leaving 6 bases of the junction unmatched. There are 18 residues in the CDR3. The germline V gene encodes CDR1 LNHDA and CDR2 SQIVND (reference sequence). The CDR3 region has the DNA TGTGCCAGTAGTATAGGGACAGGGGGGAATGTAGCCAAAAACATTCAGTACTTC. Translating it yields CASSIGTGGNVAKNIQYF.

This rearrangement joins TRBV6-1 to TRBJ1-2; TRBD1 might be the D (5 bases). The CDR3 contains 15 residues. Germline assignment: CDR1 MNHNS and CDR2 SASEGT. V was pared by 0 bases and J by 4 bases, with 12 bases between. The CDR3 sequence is CASSEAARGTYGYTF. CDR3 DNA sequence: TGTGCCAGCAGTGAAGCCGCGCGGGGGACCTATGGCTACACCTTC.

The chain recombines TRBV7-3 with TRBJ2-7, with a possible D match to TRBD2 (5 bases). This CDR3 has 18 residues. V dropped 2 bases and J dropped 1 base, with 21 bases sitting between them. Germline CDR1 reads SGHTA; CDR2 reads FQGTGA. The CDR3 DNA sequence: TGTGCCAGCAGCTTACTTCGTTTTGGAGAGCGGTGGTCCTACGAGCAGTACTTC. Translated: CASSLLRFGERWSYEQYF.

Turning to this clone: Other nucleotide sequences in the sample specify the same CDR3. The gene calls are TRBV18 and TRBJ1-5; the match to TRBD1 covers 7 bases. The CDR3 spans 14 residues. V lost 3 bases, J lost 2 bases, and 1 base stayed unmatched. The germline gives CDR1 KGHSH, CDR2 LQKENI. CDR3 protein: CASSPGTGNQPQHF. The CDR3, as DNA: TGTGCCAGCTCACCCGGGACAGGCAATCAGCCCCAGCATTTT.

The chain combines TRBV15 with TRBJ2-5, with 8 bases identical to TRBD2. CDR3 length: 17 amino acids. Germline V gene data show CDR1 as LNHNV and CDR2 as YYDKDF (reference sequence). Unmatched junction bases numbered 13, after V lost 0 bases and J lost 7 bases. The CDR3 spells CATSRDTSGGVGGTQYF. Here the CDR3 DNA reads TGTGCCACCAGCAGAGATACGAGCGGGGGCGTCGGGGGGACCCAGTACTTC.

The CDR3 here is CAWSATVYSNQPQHF. CDR3 nucleotides: TGTGCCTGGAGTGCTACAGTTTATAGCAATCAGCCCCAGCATTTT. The chain recombines TRBV30 with TRBJ1-5; D remains ambiguous. The length of the CDR3 is 15 residues. The ends were cut back, 1 base at V and 0 bases at J, with 10 bases in the middle. The germline gives CDR1 GTSNPN, CDR2 SVGIG (reference sequence).

The rearrangement links TRBV7-9 to TRBJ1-1; 7 nucleotides align to TRBD1. V gave up 0 bases and J gave up 11 bases; unmatched junction bases: 9. The CDR3 consists of 14 residues. CDR1 and CDR2 (germline): SEHNR, FQNEAQ (reference sequence). The CDR3, as DNA: TGTGCCAGCAGCTTAGCTTTTGAGGGGGCGAGGGCTTTCTTT. It is translated as CASSLAFEGARAFF. Supplemented by reference TRBV7-9 and TRBJ1-1, the full variable domain reads DTGVSQNPRHKITKRGQNVTFRCDPISEHNRLYWYRQTLGQGPEFLTYFQNEAQLEKSRLLSDRFSAERPKGSFSTLEIQRTEQGDSAMYLCASSLAFEGARAFFGQGTRLTVV.

The genes are TRBV28 and TRBJ2-7; maybe TRBD2 (7 bases). With 5 bases removed from V and 3 bases from J, the gap between germline ends came to 14 bases. The germline CDR1 and CDR2 sequences are MDHEN and SYDVKM. The CDR3 totals 14 residues. The CDR3 sequence is CASSRGGANYEQYF. In DNA, the CDR3 is TGTGCCAGCAGTCGAGGGGGGGCGAACTACGAGCAGTACTTC.

The chain combines TRBV5-4 with TRBJ1-2, with D perhaps TRBD1 (6 bases). Germline V gene data show CDR1 as SGHNT and CDR2 as YYREEE (reference sequence). The CDR3 extends over 12 amino acids. V gave up 4 bases and J gave up 5 bases, with 9 bases separating them. The CDR3 loop reads CASSVDSYGYTF. As DNA, the CDR3 is TGTGCCAGCAGCGTGGACAGTTATGGCTACACCTTC. Based on the CDR3 plus reference TRBV5-4 and TRBJ1-2, the full variable domain is ETGVTQSPTHLIKTRGQQVTLRCSSQSGHNTVSWYQQALGQGPQFIFQYYREEENGRGNFPPRFSGLQFPNYSSELNVNALELDDSALYLCASSVDSYGYTFGSGTRLTVV.

This clone was counted a single time. The chain carries TRBV2 and TRBJ1-1, with D possibly being TRBD1 (5 bases). The CDR3 consists of 16 residues. Germline V gene data show CDR1 as SNHLY and CDR2 as FYNNEI. Trimming pared 6 bases from V and 1 base from J, leaving 18 bases between. CDR3 DNA sequence: TGTGCCAGCAGGCCACCGGGGGGAATGACGAACACTGAAGCTTTCTTT. Protein product: CASRPPGGMTNTEAFF.

The chain has TRBV5-4 and TRBJ2-3; 11 bases align to TRBD1. V gave up 4 bases and J gave up 3 bases; unmatched junction bases: 4. CDR3 length: 15 residues. Germline loops: CDR1 SGHNT, CDR2 YYREEE (reference sequence). The DNA for the CDR3 is TGTGCCAGCAGCACACGGGACAGGGGGACAGATACGCAGTATTTT. As protein: CASSTRDRGTDTQYF.

The sample holds a few counts of this clone. The rearrangement links TRBV5-6 to TRBJ2-7, with 9 bases that match TRBD2. The ends lost 2 bases at V and 2 bases at J; junction bases unmatched: 8. CDR1 SGHDT and CDR2 YYEEEE come from the germline V gene. The CDR3 sequence is 16 residues long. The CDR3 protein is CASSLNSGRGTYEQYF. The CDR3, as DNA: TGTGCCAGCAGCTTAAATAGCGGGAGAGGAACCTACGAGCAGTACTTC. The whole variable domain, filled in from reference TRBV5-6 and TRBJ2-7, reads DAGVTQSPTHLIKTRGQQVTLRCSPKSGHDTVSWYQQALGQGPQFIFQYYEEEERQRGNFPDRFSGHQFPNYSSELNVNALLLGDSALYLCASSLNSGRGTYEQYFGPGTRLTVT.

Regarding this clone: This CDR3 is also generated by other DNA sequences in the sample. CDR3: CASSLAPIMARNYYNEQFF. The CDR3 nucleotides are TGCGCCAGCAGCTTGGCCCCCATTATGGCGCGGAACTACTACAATGAGCAGTTCTTC. The gene calls are TRBV5-1 and TRBJ2-1; no firm D call. V was trimmed by 0 bases and J by 3 bases, leaving 22 bases between them. The CDR3 contains 19 residues. Germline V gene data show CDR1 as SGHRS and CDR2 as YFSETQ.

The chain carries TRBV30 and TRBJ1-1; D not certain. With 0 bases removed from V and 9 bases from J, the gap between germline ends came to 8 bases. The CDR3 is 11 residues long. From germline, CDR1 is GTSNPN and CDR2 SVGIG (reference sequence). DNA for the CDR3: TGTGCCTGGAGTGTAGAGAGGAAAGCTTTCTTT. Translating gives CAWSVERKAFF.

The table lists this clone with a few counts. The chain couples TRBV14 to TRBJ1-2; D remains ambiguous. The CDR3 totals 16 residues. The V gene's germline CDR1 is SGHDN and CDR2 FVKESK. V shed 3 bases and J shed 0 bases, with 14 bases lying between them. For the CDR3, the DNA is TGTGCCAGCAGCCAGGTGTCGACGGAGACTAACTATGGCTACACCTTC. Translating gives CASSQVSTETNYGYTF.